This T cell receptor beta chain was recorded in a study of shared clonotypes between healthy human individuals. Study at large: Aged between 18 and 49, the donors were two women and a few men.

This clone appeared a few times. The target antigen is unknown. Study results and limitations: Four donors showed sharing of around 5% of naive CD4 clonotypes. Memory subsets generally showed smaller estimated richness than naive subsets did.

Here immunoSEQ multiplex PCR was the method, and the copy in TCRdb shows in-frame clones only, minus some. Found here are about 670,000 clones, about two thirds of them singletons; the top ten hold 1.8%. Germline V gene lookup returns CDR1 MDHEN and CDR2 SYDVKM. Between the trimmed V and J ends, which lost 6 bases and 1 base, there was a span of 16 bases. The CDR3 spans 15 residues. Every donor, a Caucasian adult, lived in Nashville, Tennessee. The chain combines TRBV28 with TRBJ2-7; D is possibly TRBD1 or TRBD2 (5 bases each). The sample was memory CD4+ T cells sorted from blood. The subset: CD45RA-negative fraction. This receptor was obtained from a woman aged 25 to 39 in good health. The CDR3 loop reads CASSVAGTGSYEQYF. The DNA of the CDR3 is TGTGCCAGCAGCGTGGCCGGGACCGGGTCCTACGAGCAGTACTTC.